The rows below give T cell receptor beta chains drawn from one sample of a study of T cell repertoires in cytomegalovirus infection. One entry per CDR3 protein, called by TCRdb with MiXCR from the reads. In the table there are tens of thousands of distinct CDR3 sequences, around half of which are singletons. These receptors' antigens are unknown. The specimen was CD8+ T cells from cultured PBMCs, collected from culture after CMV antigen stimulation. These receptors came from a human donor in good health (CMV status not recorded). Some clones in this sample may be carry-over from other donors' samples. Each CDR3 is given with its conserved first and last residue.

cdr3_aa v_call cdr3_length j_call
CASSLRDGRPQETQYF TRBV7-9 16 TRBJ2-5
CASSQDLAAVVTGELFF TRBV14 17 TRBJ2-2
CASSQDRSASYEQYF TRBV4-2 15 TRBJ2-7
CASSLPEDTEAFF TRBV7-9 13 TRBJ1-1
CASSWTEYYGYTF TRBV12-3/TRBV12-4 13 TRBJ1-2
CASSPTSLGSSYEQYF TRBV7-9 16 TRBJ2-7
CASSLRNRQGDNEQFF TRBV7-2 16 TRBJ2-1
CSARALGGYQETQYF TRBV20-1 15 TRBJ2-5
CASSPSRVPNTEAFF TRBV6-5 15 TRBJ1-1
CASSEIEGDSPLHF TRBV9 14 TRBJ1-6